The 5 T cell receptor beta chains below come from one sample, sequenced in a study of blood T cell repertoires in COVID-19. Produced via immunoSEQ multiplex PCR; TCRdb's table is partial and in-frame only. The sample lists around 250,000 clones; 80% to 90% were seen once. The sample was PBMCs or T cells enriched from blood (not recorded which). These receptors all come from a man between 18 and 35 years old who had recovered from COVID-19.

The rearrangement joins TRBV7-9 to TRBJ2-2; D gene unclear. CDR3 length: 14 amino acids. Per germline, CDR1 SEHNR and CDR2 FQNEAQ (reference sequence). The V end was cut by 5 bases, the J end by 3 bases, with 10 bases between. The CDR3 sequence: CASSKPQYTGELFF. For the CDR3, the DNA is TGTGCCAGCAGCAAACCCCAGTACACCGGGGAGCTGTTTTTT.

V usage is TRBV28 and J usage is TRBJ2-7, with TRBD2 matching over 8 bases. From germline, CDR1 is MDHEN and CDR2 SYDVKM. The CDR3 covers 15 residues. With 1 base clipped from V and 0 bases from J, the junction kept 2 bases outside the gene matches. The DNA for the CDR3 is TGTGCCAGCAGTTTATCCACTAGCGGCTCCTACGAGCAGTACTTC. Encoded protein: CASSLSTSGSYEQYF.

The V and J genes are TRBV3-1 (or the pseudogene TRBV3-2) and TRBJ2-1, with 9 bases fitting TRBD1. The CDR3 spans 13 residues. The junction had 5 bases not matched to a gene; V was cut back by 2 bases and J by 12 bases. Germline V gives CDR1 LGHDT, CDR2 YNNKEL (reference sequence). The CDR3 DNA is TGTGCCAGCAGCCAACGACAGGGGGTCGTGCAGTTCTTC. This gives the protein CASSQRQGVVQFF.

In this sample, this clone turned up a few times. V is TRBV3-1 (or the pseudogene TRBV3-2) and J is TRBJ1-1, with TRBD1 as a possible D gene (5 bases). There are 15 residues in the CDR3. Germline V CDR1 and CDR2: LGHDT, YNNKEL (reference sequence). Trimming pared 0 bases from V and 0 bases from J, leaving 8 bases between. DNA of the CDR3: TGTGCCAGCAGCCAAGACAGGGAATTGAACACTGAAGCTTTCTTT. This encodes CASSQDRELNTEAFF.

J is TRBJ2-3 and V is TRBV5-1, with 7 bases that match TRBD2. Per germline, CDR1 SGHRS and CDR2 YFSETQ. The CDR3 runs 15 residues. Germline trimming cut 4 bases from V and 5 bases from J; bases unmatched to any gene: 10. The CDR3 DNA follows: TGCGCCAGCAGCCGAAGGGAGGGGAGTCAAGATACGCAGTATTTT. Its protein is CASSRREGSQDTQYF.